This paragraph covers one T cell receptor beta chain sequence. No cognate antigen has been identified for it. No much larger clonotype is one base removed from it; base qualities were not supplied. The library was built by means of 5' RACE. The instrument was a NextSeq 500. The TCR library protocol attached unique molecular identifiers to individual cDNA molecules to correct for sequencing error and PCR bias. Both TCR alpha and beta chains were sequenced, and tight co-correlation was observed between alpha and beta sequence abundances in each sample. The paper's processing steps were these. Decombinator V4 was used to perform V gene, J gene and CDR3 annotation of TCR sequences. TCRs were defined as expanded if a significant change between any two time points was detected under a Poisson model with p below 0.0001. TCR abundances were normalised to the total number of TCRs sequenced per sample and were expressed as counts per million. VDJdb, accessed on 1 November 2021, was searched for TCRs annotated for CMV, EBV and SARS-CoV-2, and TCRs annotated for more than one antigen were excluded. The public reads were reanalyzed by TCRdb: fastp trimming at Q25, MiXCR alignment, in-frame beta chains only. Merged by CDR3 protein, the rows form single entries marked with the most common genes and DNA. The V and J calls and clone size come from TCRdb's table, not from the authors' own analysis. The sample yields about 25,000 distinct CDR3 sequences; around 4% were counted once. Clones ranked in the top ten supply 15% to 19% of the sample.

This entry belongs to a study of early T cells in non-severe SARS-CoV-2 infection listed by TCRdb under 2021. A note on the overall study: TCR sequencing used bulk RNA from unsorted whole blood, so alpha and beta chains could not be paired.

General conclusions and limits of the study: VDJdb matching was skewed toward anti-spike CD8 responses and likely underestimated virus-specific expansions, missing private and CD4 specificities.

The study was a case-control design nested within a healthcare worker cohort in London, UK, with weekly nasopharyngeal swab PCR tests and blood sampling. Between 23 and 31 March 2020, the week of the UK lockdown, healthcare workers were enrolled and then followed up weekly for as long as 16 weeks. This clonotype was obtained from an adult who was a healthcare worker with PCR-confirmed SARS-CoV-2 infection or an uninfected control (not recorded which). Sequenced sample: whole blood.

The DNA reads TGTGCCAGCAGTTTTTCCTCACCCCTCCACTTT. Its translation reads: CASSFSSPLHF. The sequence joins TRBV6-6 to TRBJ1-6, with no confidently assigned D gene. V drops 4 bases and J drops 10 bases, leaving 5 bases in between. The CDR1 and CDR2 encoded by the germline V gene (reference sequence) are MNHNY and SVGAGI. The CDR3 holds 11 amino acids from the cysteine to the phenylalanine. Only the CDR3 DNA is retained, 33 bases long and in frame from the first base.